This TCR beta chain came from a study of T cell repertoires in cytomegalovirus infection (dated by TCRdb to the late 2010s). Background for the entire study: Recently identified HLA-C-restricted CMV epitopes, whose presentation resists viral immunomodulation, were targeted by peptide stimulations together with well-studied HLA-B-restricted epitopes. Donor HLA type was relevant to the analysis, as public TCR beta signatures indicated carriage of CMV infection together with the matching HLA type.

About this clonotype itself: No cognate antigen has been identified for it. Per-base quality was not reported, and no clone a single base away is much larger than it.

The listed sequencing device is Illumina HiSeq 1500. Using fastp at Q25 and MiXCR, TCRdb reprocessed the public reads and kept productive beta chains. A single entry per CDR3 protein holds the most common genes and DNA from its merged rows. The sample has about 110,000 distinct CDR3 sequences on record, approximately 45% of them singletons. 65% to 75% of the sample is held by the ten biggest clonotypes. The CDR3 holds 18 amino acids from the cysteine to the phenylalanine. The sequence is cut down to CDR3 DNA, 54 bases in frame from base 1. CDR1 and CDR2 were assigned from the germline V gene as SGHVS and FNYEAQ. Clipping removes 5 bases from V and 1 base from J, with 14 as the unmatched junction base count. Study-level results and caveats: The ex vivo response was dominated by HLA-C-restricted CMV-specific TCR beta clonotypes, which also provided the single most frequent clonotype in two of eight donors. In both this cohort and an independent cohort of over 350 donors, the cumulative frequency of public TCR beta family members distinguished carriers of CMV infection plus the relevant HLA type.

The treatment or condition label corresponds to: in vitro stimulation with specific CMV peptide epitopes to enrich CMV-specific T cells. The chain is made from TRBV7-6 and TRBJ1-1; TRBD1 agrees with 9 junctional bases. The specimen was CD8+ T cells from cultured PBMCs, collected from culture after CMV antigen stimulation. This TCR was recovered from a human donor in good health (CMV status not recorded). Some clones in this sample may be carry-over from other donors' samples. The CDR3 protein is CASSPPDPGQGRNTEAFF. The DNA sequence is as follows: TGTGCCAGCAGCCCACCCGACCCGGGACAGGGAAGGAACACTGAAGCTTTCTTT.